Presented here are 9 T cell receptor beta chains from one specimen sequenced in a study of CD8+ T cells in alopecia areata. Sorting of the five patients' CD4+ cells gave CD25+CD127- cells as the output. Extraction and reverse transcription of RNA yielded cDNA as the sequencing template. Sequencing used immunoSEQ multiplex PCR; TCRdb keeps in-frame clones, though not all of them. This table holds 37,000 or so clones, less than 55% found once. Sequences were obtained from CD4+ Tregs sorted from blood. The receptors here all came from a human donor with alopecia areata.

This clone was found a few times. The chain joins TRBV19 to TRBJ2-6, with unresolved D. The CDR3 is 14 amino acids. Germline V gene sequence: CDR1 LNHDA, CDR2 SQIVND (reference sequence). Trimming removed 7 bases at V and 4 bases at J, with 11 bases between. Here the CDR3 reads CASNLLGGANVLTF. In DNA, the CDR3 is TGTGCCAGTAATCTGCTGGGCGGGGCCAACGTCCTGACTTTC.

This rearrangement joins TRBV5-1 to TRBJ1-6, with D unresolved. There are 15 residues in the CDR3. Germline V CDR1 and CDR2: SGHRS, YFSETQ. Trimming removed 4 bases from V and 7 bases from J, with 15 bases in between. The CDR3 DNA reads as TGCGCCAGCAGCGTAGGTTTGGACCTGAATTCACCCCTCCACTTT. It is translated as CASSVGLDLNSPLHF.

DNA for the CDR3: TGCGCCAGCAGGAAGACAGGGGCCGGGGAGCTGTTTTTT. It encodes CASRKTGAGELFF. J is TRBJ2-2 and V is TRBV5-1; 8 bases fit TRBD1. Looked up from germline, CDR1 is SGHRS and CDR2 is YFSETQ. V shed 5 bases, J shed 6 bases, and the junction held 3 bases outside the gene matches. This CDR3 contains 13 residues.

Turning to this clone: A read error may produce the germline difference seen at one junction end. The chain's CDR3 is CSVAGIRGYAF. CDR3 bases: TGCAGCGTTGCGGGAATTAGGGGCTACGCCTTC. This rearrangement joins TRBV29-1 to TRBJ1-2; a possible D gene is TRBD1 (5 bases). CDR3 length: 11 residues. Per germline, CDR1 SQVTM and CDR2 ANQGSEA.

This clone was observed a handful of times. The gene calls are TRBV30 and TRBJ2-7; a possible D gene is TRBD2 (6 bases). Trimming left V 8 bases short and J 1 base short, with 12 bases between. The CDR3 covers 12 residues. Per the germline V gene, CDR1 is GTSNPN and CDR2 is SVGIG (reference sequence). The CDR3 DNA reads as TGTGCCGGAGGGTGGGTTTCCTACGAGCAGTACTTC. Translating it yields CAGGWVSYEQYF. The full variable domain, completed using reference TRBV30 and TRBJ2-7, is SQTIHQWPATLVQPVGSPLSLECTVEGTSNPNLYWYRQAAGRGLQLLFYSVGIGQISSEVPQNLSASRPQDRQFILSSKKLLLSDSGFYLCAGGWVSYEQYFGPGTRLTVT.

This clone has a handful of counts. Written as DNA, the CDR3 is TGTGCCCTCGGGGGCAGAGAAAAACTGTTTTTT. It specifies CALGGREKLFF. The chain has TRBV7-9 and TRBJ1-4, with a possible D match to TRBD1 (6 bases). This CDR3 is 11 amino acids long. The V gene lost 11 bases and the J gene lost 8 bases, with 12 bases spanning the gap. Germline assignment: CDR1 SEHNR and CDR2 FQNEAQ (reference sequence). Complete variable domain (other parts from reference TRBV7-9 and TRBJ1-4): DTGVSQNPRHKITKRGQNVTFRCDPISEHNRLYWYRQTLGQGPEFLTYFQNEAQLEKSRLLSDRFSAERPKGSFSTLEIQRTEQGDSAMYLCALGGREKLFFGSGTQLSVL.

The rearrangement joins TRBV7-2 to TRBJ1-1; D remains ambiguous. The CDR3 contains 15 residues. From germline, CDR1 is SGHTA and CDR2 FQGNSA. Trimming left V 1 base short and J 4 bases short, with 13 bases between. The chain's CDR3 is CASSLVGPEITEAFF. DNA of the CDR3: TGTGCCAGCAGCTTAGTAGGCCCGGAAATCACTGAAGCTTTCTTT.

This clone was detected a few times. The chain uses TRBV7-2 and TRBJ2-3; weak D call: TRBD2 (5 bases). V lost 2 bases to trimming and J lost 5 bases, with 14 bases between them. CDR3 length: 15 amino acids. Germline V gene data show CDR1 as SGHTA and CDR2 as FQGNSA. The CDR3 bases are TGTGCCAGCAGCTTACGGGGTTTTGTTTTAGATACGCAGTATTTT. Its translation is CASSLRGFVLDTQYF.

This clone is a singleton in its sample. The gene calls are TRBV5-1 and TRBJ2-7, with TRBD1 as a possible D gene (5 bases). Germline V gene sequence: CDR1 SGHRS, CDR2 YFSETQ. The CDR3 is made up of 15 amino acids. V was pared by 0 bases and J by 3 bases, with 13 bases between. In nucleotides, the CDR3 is TGCGCCAGCAGCTTGGGGAGTCAGGGCGGCTACGAGCAGTACTTC. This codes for CASSLGSQGGYEQYF. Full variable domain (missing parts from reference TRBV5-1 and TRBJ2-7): KAGVTQTPRYLIKTRGQQVTLSCSPISGHRSVSWYQQTPGQGLQFLFEYFSETQRNKGNFPGRFSGRQFSNSRSEMNVSTLELGDSALYLCASSLGSQGGYEQYFGPGTRLTVT.